The 24 T cell receptor beta chains reported below all come from one sample, sequenced in a study of blood T cell repertoires in COVID-19. Some clones are missing from TCRdb's copy, which holds only in-frame ones; the method was immunoSEQ multiplex PCR. The sample has around 140,000 clones, less than 90% seen once; the top ten hold almost 9%. What was sequenced was peripheral blood. These receptors were taken from a young man with COVID-19, enrolled during active disease.

The genes are TRBV19 and TRBJ2-7; the match to TRBD2 covers 12 bases. The CDR3 is 14 amino acids. CDR1 and CDR2 (germline): LNHDA, SQIVND (reference sequence). Trimming cost V 7 bases and J 6 bases; bases outside gene matches: 7. CDR3: CASTRLAGDSEQYF. The CDR3 bases are TGTGCCAGTACCCGACTAGCGGGAGATAGCGAGCAGTACTTC.

V is TRBV21-1 and J is TRBJ1-1; the table's D call, TRBD1, has no DNA check behind it. TRBV21-1 constitutes a pseudogene. The CDR3 sequence is 15 residues long. The CDR3 coding sequence is TGTGCCAGCAGCAAAAGGGACAGGGGGGTTGCTGAAGCTTTCTTT. It is translated as CASSKRDRGVAEAFF.

V usage is TRBV27 and J usage is TRBJ1-5; no clear D. CDR1 and CDR2 (germline): MNHEY, SMNVEV (reference sequence). V was trimmed by 3 bases and J by 1 base, leaving 4 bases between them. This CDR3 comprises 13 residues. The CDR3 region has the DNA TGTGCCAGCAGTTTGCGGAGCAATCAGCCCCAGCATTTT. Residues: CASSLRSNQPQHF.

The chain couples TRBV28 to TRBJ2-1, with 10 bases lining up with TRBD2. J gave up 8 bases and V 5 bases, and 9 bases lay outside the gene matches. The germline V gene has CDR1 MDHEN and CDR2 SYDVKM. The CDR3 sequence is 15 residues long. The CDR3 nucleotides read TGTGCCAGCAGTCCCCGACTAGCGGGTGTGGATGAGCAGTTCTTC. Amino acid sequence: CASSPRLAGVDEQFF.

This clone was seen just once. CDR3 sequence reads: CASSPRGGVGTRNSYEQYF. The DNA for the CDR3 is TGTGCCAGCAGCCCACGCGGTGGAGTCGGGACTAGAAATAGCTACGAGCAGTACTTC. The chain has TRBV7-8 and TRBJ2-7; TRBD2 matches at 8 bases. The CDR3 runs 19 residues. Unmatched junction bases numbered 21, after V lost 5 bases and J lost 3 bases. Germline lookup yields CDR1 SGHVS and CDR2 FQNEAQ.

This clone came up once. The chain joins TRBV10-2 to TRBJ1-4; no firm D call. The CDR3 is 11 residues long. Trimming took 6 bases from V and 15 from J, leaving 14 bases between them. Looked up from germline, CDR1 is WSHSY and CDR2 is SAAADI. CDR3 bases: TGCGCCAGCAGGAAATCGCGGGAAATGTTTTTT. Translating gives CASRKSREMFF.

CDR3 sequence (DNA): TGTGCCAGCAGTTTAGCCCCACGGGGGAACTACGAGCAGTACTTC. Encoded protein: CASSLAPRGNYEQYF. The chain couples TRBV27 to TRBJ2-7; perhaps TRBD2 as D (6 bases). V was trimmed by 2 bases and J by 3 bases, leaving 14 bases between them. Germline CDR1 reads MNHEY; CDR2 reads SMNVEV (reference sequence). The CDR3 is made up of 15 amino acids.

In this sample, this clone turned up once. The V call is TRBV18, the J call TRBJ1-4; the match to TRBD1 covers 9 bases. CDR3 size: 14 residues. CDR1 and CDR2 from the germline V gene are KGHSH and LQKENI. The trim removed 3 bases at V and 8 bases at J, leaving 4 bases unmatched. In DNA, the CDR3 is TGTGCCAGCTCACCCGGGACAGGGAGAGAAAAACTGTTTTTT. This codes for CASSPGTGREKLFF.

The chain combines TRBV9 with TRBJ2-1; 7 bases agree with TRBD2. Germline-derived CDR1 and CDR2 are SGDLS and YYNGEE. With V trimmed by 4 bases and J by 4 bases, 2 bases remained unmatched. This CDR3 spans 13 amino acids. In DNA form, the CDR3 reads TGTGCCAGCAGCAGCGGGACGTACAATGAGCAGTTCTTC. Translated, it gives CASSSGTYNEQFF.

The CDR3 DNA sequence: TGTGCCAGCAGCTTGGCGTTTAGCGGGAGCTCAGATACGCAGTATTTT. It translates to CASSLAFSGSSDTQYF. This chain joins TRBV5-6 and TRBJ2-3; TRBD2 matches at 9 bases. The CDR3 extends over 16 amino acids. Trimming at V came to 0 bases and at J to 4 bases, leaving 6 bases not matched to a gene. Germline assignment: CDR1 SGHDT and CDR2 YYEEEE.

The chain combines TRBV10-3 with TRBJ1-2, with 7 bases identical to TRBD1. CDR1 and CDR2 (germline): ENHRY, SYGVKD. The CDR3 length is 17 residues. The J segment lost 4 bases and the V segment lost 7 bases, leaving 18 bases of the junction unmatched. CDR3 DNA: TGTGCCATCAATCCGGGACCCTCGGGAGGGGGCCCCTATGGCTACACCTTC. It yields the protein CAINPGPSGGGPYGYTF.

The chain recombines TRBV9 with TRBJ2-1; 9 nucleotides agree with TRBD1. The CDR3 loop spans 15 amino acids. Trimming removed 3 bases from V and 2 bases from J; junction bases left unmatched: 3. Germline V gene lookup returns CDR1 SGDLS and CDR2 YYNGEE. The CDR3 DNA is TGTGCCAGCAGCGCGACAGGGGGTACCTACAATGAGCAGTTCTTC. Translation gives CASSATGGTYNEQFF.

In its sample, this clone was seen a few times. This chain joins TRBV5-6 and TRBJ2-3; 9 nucleotides match TRBD2. With V trimmed by 0 bases and J by 2 bases, 1 base remained unmatched. Germline CDR1 is SGHDT and CDR2 is YYEEEE. The CDR3 is 15 amino acids. CDR3 sequence reads: CASSLGLAVTDTQYF. The CDR3, as DNA: TGTGCCAGCAGCTTGGGACTAGCGGTCACAGATACGCAGTATTTT.

About this clone itself: One base away lies a much larger clone, so this may be a sequencing read error. The chain employs TRBV7-6 and TRBJ2-1, with 9 positions matching TRBD2. This CDR3 has 15 amino acids. Germline V gives CDR1 SGHVS, CDR2 FNYEAQ. Trimming cost V 4 bases and J 1 base; bases outside gene matches: 2. The CDR3 sequence is CASSSLAGSYNEQFF. For the CDR3, the DNA is TGTGCCAGCAGCTCCCTAGCGGGGTCCTACAATGAGCAGTTCTTC.

V gene TRBV27 combines with J gene TRBJ1-3, with 7 bases identical to TRBD1. V lost 5 bases and J lost 4; bases outside the gene matches: 2. The CDR3 consists of 13 residues. Germline CDR1 reads MNHEY; CDR2 reads SMNVEV (reference sequence). Written as DNA, the CDR3 is TGTGCCAGCAGTAGACAGGGAGGAAACACCATATATTTT. This sequence encodes CASSRQGGNTIYF.

This chain links TRBV24-1 with TRBJ2-3, with 9 bases matching TRBD1. Losses at the gene ends were 4 bases for V and 2 bases for J; bases not matched to a gene: 6. There are 16 residues in the CDR3. Germline-derived CDR1 and CDR2 are KGHDR and SFDVKD. The CDR3 here is CATSEAGTGSTDTQYF. The CDR3 bases are TGTGCCACCAGTGAAGCCGGGACAGGGTCCACAGATACGCAGTATTTT.

The chain combines TRBV18 with TRBJ1-5; D unresolved. The V end was cut by 3 bases, the J end by 0 bases, with 12 bases between. This CDR3 is built from 16 residues. The V gene's germline CDR1 is KGHSH and CDR2 LQKENI. The CDR3 protein is CASSPSTANSNQPQHF. CDR3 DNA: TGTGCCAGCTCACCCAGTACAGCAAATAGCAATCAGCCCCAGCATTTT.

There are a few counts of this clone. This rearrangement joins TRBV11-3 to TRBJ2-2, with D uncertain. This CDR3 comprises 16 residues. The germline V gene encodes CDR1 SGHNT and CDR2 YENEEA. The V end was cut by 5 bases, the J end by 2 bases, with 15 bases between. CDR3 sequence: CASSARSQINTGELFF. The DNA of the CDR3 is TGTGCCAGCAGCGCTCGGAGCCAGATTAACACCGGGGAGCTGTTTTTT.

CDR3 region: CASSAGRGRGQFF. As DNA, the CDR3 is TGTGCCAGCAGCGCCGGGCGCGGGAGAGGGCAGTTCTTC. This chain links TRBV6-2 or TRBV6-3 with TRBJ2-1; 7 nucleotides align to TRBD2. Per the germline V gene, CDR1 is MNHEY and CDR2 is SVGEGT. Losses at the gene ends were 6 bases for V and 12 bases for J; bases not matched to a gene: 11. The CDR3 runs 13 residues.

This clone occurred a few times. The CDR3 region has the DNA TGTGCCAGCAGCGTTAGGGGAGGAGCGGGAGTAACCGATACGCAGTATTTT. As protein: CASSVRGGAGVTDTQYF. The chain couples TRBV9 to TRBJ2-3; 8 nucleotides line up with TRBD2. Trimming at V came to 2 bases and at J to 6 bases, leaving 14 bases not matched to a gene. In germline, CDR1 is SGDLS, CDR2 YYNGEE. This CDR3 spans 17 amino acids.

This chain uses TRBV10-3 with TRBJ2-5; 7 nucleotides agree with TRBD1. The germline V gene has CDR1 ENHRY and CDR2 SYGVKD. V dropped 4 bases and J dropped 5; count of bases not matched to a gene: 25. This CDR3 is built from 20 residues. CDR3 coding DNA: TGTGCCATCAGTGTATCCCGTGGAGTGGCAGGGGGAAGGTCTTGGGAGACCCAGTACTTC. Protein product: CAISVSRGVAGGRSWETQYF.

The CDR3 loop is CASSSTMTGENYGYTF. For the CDR3, the DNA is TGTGCCAGCAGCTCCACTATGACAGGGGAAAACTATGGCTACACCTTC. The chain employs TRBV7-9 and TRBJ1-2, with TRBD1 matching over 8 bases. The ends lost 4 bases at V and 2 bases at J; junction bases unmatched: 9. Germline V gene data show CDR1 as SEHNR and CDR2 as FQNEAQ (reference sequence). The CDR3 consists of 16 residues. The full variable domain, in which reference TRBV7-9 and TRBJ1-2 provide the parts outside the CDR3, is DTGVSQNPRHKITKRGQNVTFRCDPISEHNRLYWYRQTLGQGPEFLTYFQNEAQLEKSRLLSDRFSAERPKGSFSTLEIQRTEQGDSAMYLCASSSTMTGENYGYTFGSGTRLTVV.

This chain connects TRBV19 to TRBJ2-1, with 8 bases identical to TRBD1. Germline CDR1 reads LNHDA; CDR2 reads SQIVND (reference sequence). V was pared by 5 bases and J by 2 bases, with 5 bases of the junction left unmatched. The CDR3 consists of 15 residues. The CDR3 is CASSQQGAAYNEQFF. The CDR3 bases are TGTGCCAGTAGTCAGCAGGGGGCGGCCTACAATGAGCAGTTCTTC. Looking up the rest from reference TRBV19 and TRBJ2-1 gives the full variable domain: DGGITQSPKYLFRKEGQNVTLSCEQNLNHDAMYWYRQDPGQGLRLIYYSQIVNDFQKGDIAEGYSVSREKKESFPLTVTSAQKNPTAFYLCASSQQGAAYNEQFFGPGTRLTVL.

This clone was found a few times. The genes are TRBV6-4 and TRBJ2-1; TRBD1 aligns across 7 bases. Trimming at V came to 4 bases and at J to 0 bases, leaving 0 bases not matched to a gene. CDR3 length equals 14 residues. Looked up from germline, CDR1 is MRHNA and CDR2 is SNTAGT. CDR3 nucleotide sequence: TGTGCCAGCAGTGGGGACAGCTCCTACAATGAGCAGTTCTTC. It yields the protein CASSGDSSYNEQFF.